In its sample, the clone carrying this T cell receptor (beta chain) was seen once. The antigen remains undetermined. This specimen comes from a study of tumor-infiltrating lymphocytes in localized non-small cell lung cancer. At the level of the study: Resected tumor was paired with non-adjacent uninvolved lung from the same patient. Broader study findings: No T-cell fraction difference was seen between IM1 and IM2 tumors. No link was found between tumor T-cell fraction and recurrence-free survival.

Some clones are missing from TCRdb's copy, which holds only in-frame ones; the method was immunoSEQ multiplex PCR. The table lists 12,000 or so clones, roughly 84% of them singletons. Sequencing used lung tumor tissue. This sequence was found in a human donor with non-small cell lung cancer.

This CDR3 reads CASSPSGELFF. In DNA form, the CDR3 reads TGTGCCAGCTCTCCTTCCGGGGAGCTGTTTTTT. V and J are TRBV18 and TRBJ2-2, with D hard to call. The germline V gene has CDR1 KGHSH and CDR2 LQKENI. Trimming removed 6 bases from V and 6 bases from J, with 5 bases in between. CDR3 length: 11 amino acids.